The T cell receptor beta chain under discussion was sequenced for a study of OX40 agonist ivuxolimab in advanced cancers. V lost 4 bases, J lost 0 bases, and 11 bases lay in between. The CDR3 sequence is 14 residues long. Per germline, CDR1 GTSNPN and CDR2 SVGIG (reference sequence). Generated by immunoSEQ multiplex PCR, the TCRdb table keeps only in-frame clones and is missing some. The table includes 39,000 or so clones, roughly nine tenths detected once. The input for sequencing was CD4+ or CD8+ T cells sorted from blood, taken in a trial of the OX40 agonist ivuxolimab. This receptor was obtained from an adult with an advanced solid tumor such as melanoma, head and neck, liver or kidney cancer. The chain uses TRBV30 and TRBJ2-3; either TRBD1 or TRBD2 may fit D (5 bases each). The CDR3 bases are TGTGCCTGGAACGGGGCTAGTAGCACAGATACGCAGTATTTT. This codes for CAWNGASSTDTQYF.